This entry describes one T cell receptor (beta chain). The target antigen is unknown. This CDR3 is 19 amino acids long. With 5 bases clipped from V and 0 bases from J, the junction kept 14 bases outside the gene matches. CDR1 and CDR2 from the germline V gene are MDHEN and SYDVKM. Each cell subset's genomic DNA was divided evenly among several immunoSEQ plates. TCRdb's table, derived via immunoSEQ multiplex PCR, lists solely in-frame clones and lacks some. The table lists about 2.4 million clones, 90% to 95% of them singletons. Nashville, Tennessee was home to all donors, who were Caucasian adults. The record originates from a study of shared clonotypes between healthy human individuals. Points from the study as a whole: In contrast to clonotypes shared by all four donors, non-shared clonotypes had lower generation probabilities. Larger estimated richness was generally seen in naive subsets than in memory subsets.

The TCR sequence derives from a man in his late teens or twenties in good health. Some clones in this sample may be carry-over from other donors' samples. V usage is TRBV28 and J usage is TRBJ1-4; 8 bases match TRBD1. The sample taken for sequencing was naive CD4+ T cells from PBMCs. The subset is: CD45RA+ positively selected. The CDR3 sequence is CASSPFENRGNATNEKLFF. The CDR3 DNA is TGTGCCAGCAGTCCCTTTGAGAACAGGGGGAATGCAACTAATGAAAAACTGTTTTTT.